The following is a T cell receptor (beta chain) sequence with its context. As yet, its antigen is unknown. Clones were read by immunoSEQ multiplex PCR, and TCRdb kept only the in-frame ones, dropping some. The table has millions of clones, 90% to 95% seen once. This record belongs to a study of shared clonotypes between healthy human individuals. General study points: A generally larger estimated richness was seen in naive subsets than in memory subsets.

The CDR3 sequence is 12 residues long. J lost 4 bases, V lost 3 bases, and 1 base had no gene match. In germline, CDR1 is SGHRS, CDR2 YFSETQ. What was sequenced was naive CD4+ T cells sorted from blood. Noted subset: CD45RA+ positively selected. This rearrangement joins TRBV5-1 to TRBJ2-7; 7 bases agree with TRBD2. The clonotype was recovered from a man between 18 and 35 years old in good health. CDR3 in DNA: TGCGCCAGCAGCTCGCGGGGGTACGAGCAGTACTTC. Translation: CASSSRGYEQYF.